This TCR beta chain was sequenced for a study of CD8+CD57+ T cells in acquired aplastic anemia. General study findings and limits: Patients and controls were not found to differ significantly in CD8+ Simpson's diversity. Patients had under 30 CD8+ CDR3 sequences in common with controls (the shared set).

For sequencing, patients were chosen who had shown expansion of CD8+CD57+ cells by flow cytometry. The enrolled patients all had severe acquired aplastic anemia. Profiling that covered TCR beta VDJ and CDR3 relied on genomic DNA as its template. TCRdb re-derived calls from the reads in MiXCR, one entry per CDR3 protein. The data hold 210,000 or so distinct CDR3 sequences, with under 50% observed a single time. This clonotype appeared many times. The antigen remains unidentified. This CDR3 comprises 15 residues. Germline loops: CDR1 SGDLS, CDR2 YYNGEE. V lost 5 bases and J 0 bases, leaving 12 bases between the germline ends.

The sample comprised sorted CD4+, CD8+, or CD8+CD57+ T cells (not recorded which) from PBMCs. This chain links TRBV9 with TRBJ1-3; D gene ambiguous. The receptor was derived from a human donor with aplastic anemia. The CDR3 nucleotides are TGTGCCAGCAGTCTAAGGGTGGGCTCTGGAAACACCATATATTTT. It is translated as CASSLRVGSGNTIYF.